The 11 T cell receptor beta chains given below trace back to one sample, sequenced in a study of blood T cell repertoires in COVID-19. Assay: immunoSEQ multiplex PCR; the TCRdb copy retains only in-frame clones and omits some. The sample yields over 95,000 clones, roughly 79% seen once. Sequencing input: peripheral blood. The receptors stem from a human donor in a cohort sampled during active COVID-19.

V gene TRBV11-2 combines with J gene TRBJ1-2; D may be TRBD1 (5 bases). Germline V gene data show CDR1 as SGHAT and CDR2 as FQNNGV. The CDR3 is made up of 14 amino acids. The V gene lost 5 bases and the J gene lost 3 bases, with 13 bases spanning the gap. In DNA form, the CDR3 reads TGTGCCAGCAGCGCGGCGGGGGTACACTATGGCTACACCTTC. As protein: CASSAAGVHYGYTF.

The CDR3 bases are TGTGCCAGCAGCGACGAGGTCGGGGAGAACACTGAAGCTTTCTTT. Translating it yields CASSDEVGENTEAFF. The chain uses TRBV3-1 (or the pseudogene TRBV3-2) and TRBJ1-1; D unresolved. The CDR3 totals 15 residues. Germline V CDR1 and CDR2: LGHDT, YNNKEL (reference sequence). Trimming stripped 5 bases from V and 1 base from J, with 14 bases between.

The V gene is TRBV11-3, the J gene TRBJ1-3; the D gene is possibly TRBD1 (5 bases). Germline V gene data show CDR1 as SGHNT and CDR2 as YENEEA. The CDR3 totals 14 residues. Trimming took 5 bases from V and 4 from J, leaving 12 bases between them. CDR3 sequence reads: CASSSGGSGNTIYF. In nucleotides, the CDR3 is TGTGCCAGCAGCAGCGGGGGGAGCGGAAACACCATATATTTT.

The chain is built from TRBV18 and TRBJ2-7; no clear D gene. Germline values: CDR1 KGHSH, CDR2 LQKENI. Trimming pared 4 bases from V and 3 bases from J, leaving 7 bases between. This CDR3 has 12 amino acids. This CDR3 is CASSQNSYEQYF. CDR3 sequence (DNA): TGTGCCAGCTCACAAAACAGCTACGAGCAGTACTTC.

This clone was observed a few times. V is TRBV10-3 and J is TRBJ1-1; possible D gene TRBD1, 6 bases. The CDR3 is 13 residues long. Trimming removed 1 base at V and 7 bases at J, with 10 bases between. CDR1 ENHRY and CDR2 SYGVKD come from the germline V gene. The CDR3 protein is CAISEYGQNEAFF. The DNA of the CDR3 is TGTGCCATCAGTGAGTACGGACAGAATGAAGCTTTCTTT.

This clone was observed a handful of times. V usage is TRBV29-1 and J usage is TRBJ2-7; tentatively, D is TRBD2 (5 bases). The CDR3 consists of 14 residues. Per germline, CDR1 SQVTM and CDR2 ANQGSEA. The V end was cut by 2 bases, the J end by 2 bases, with 13 bases between. This CDR3 is CSVELREIPYEQYF. The CDR3 region has the DNA TGCAGCGTTGAATTGAGGGAGATCCCCTACGAGCAGTACTTC.

The rearrangement links TRBV18 to TRBJ2-7; TRBD1 matches at 10 bases. Germline loops: CDR1 KGHSH, CDR2 LQKENI. Trimming at V came to 2 bases and at J to 3 bases, leaving 1 base not matched to a gene. The CDR3 has 14 residues. This chain's CDR3 is CASSPGTGVYEQYF. CDR3 in DNA: TGTGCCAGCTCACCAGGGACAGGGGTCTACGAGCAGTACTTC. The full variable domain, rest sourced from reference TRBV18 and TRBJ2-7, is NAGVMQNPRHLVRRRGQEARLRCSPMKGHSHVYWYRQLPEEGLKFMVYLQKENIIDESGMPKERFSAEFPKEGPSILRIQQVVRGDSAAYFCASSPGTGVYEQYFGPGTRLTVT.

The chain carries TRBV24-1 and TRBJ2-3; D uncertain. CDR3 length: 13 residues. V shed 4 bases and J shed 5 bases, with 9 bases lying between them. Germline V lookup: CDR1 KGHDR, CDR2 SFDVKD. DNA for the CDR3: TGTGCCACCAGTGAGAGTAGTCGAGATACGCAGTATTTT. It yields the protein CATSESSRDTQYF.

The chain recombines TRBV10-1 with TRBJ2-7, with D perhaps matching TRBD2 (5 bases). Per the germline V gene, CDR1 is WNHNN and CDR2 is SYGVQD (reference sequence). V was shortened by 3 bases and J by 7 bases, with 13 bases between the two germline ends. This CDR3 region has 13 residues. This chain's CDR3 is CASSERVTGEQYF. The CDR3 DNA follows: TGCGCCAGCAGTGAAAGGGTAACGGGGGAGCAGTACTTC.

This sequence joins TRBV4-1 and TRBJ2-7, with 12 bases fitting TRBD1. V trimming: 4 bases; J trimming: 5 bases; junction bases outside the gene matches: 6. CDR1 and CDR2 (germline): MGHRA, YSYEKL. The CDR3 runs to 15 residues. Here the CDR3 DNA reads TGCGCCAGCAGCCCGACCGGGACAGGGGGCAACGAGCAGTACTTC. Its protein product is CASSPTGTGGNEQYF.

The gene calls are TRBV30 and TRBJ1-5; D is perhaps TRBD1 (6 bases). The CDR3 has 14 residues. With 3 bases removed from V and 2 bases from J, the gap between germline ends came to 11 bases. Germline values: CDR1 GTSNPN, CDR2 SVGIG (reference sequence). The CDR3: CAWRGALGNQPQHF. The CDR3 DNA reads as TGTGCCTGGAGGGGGGCGTTGGGCAATCAGCCCCAGCATTTT.